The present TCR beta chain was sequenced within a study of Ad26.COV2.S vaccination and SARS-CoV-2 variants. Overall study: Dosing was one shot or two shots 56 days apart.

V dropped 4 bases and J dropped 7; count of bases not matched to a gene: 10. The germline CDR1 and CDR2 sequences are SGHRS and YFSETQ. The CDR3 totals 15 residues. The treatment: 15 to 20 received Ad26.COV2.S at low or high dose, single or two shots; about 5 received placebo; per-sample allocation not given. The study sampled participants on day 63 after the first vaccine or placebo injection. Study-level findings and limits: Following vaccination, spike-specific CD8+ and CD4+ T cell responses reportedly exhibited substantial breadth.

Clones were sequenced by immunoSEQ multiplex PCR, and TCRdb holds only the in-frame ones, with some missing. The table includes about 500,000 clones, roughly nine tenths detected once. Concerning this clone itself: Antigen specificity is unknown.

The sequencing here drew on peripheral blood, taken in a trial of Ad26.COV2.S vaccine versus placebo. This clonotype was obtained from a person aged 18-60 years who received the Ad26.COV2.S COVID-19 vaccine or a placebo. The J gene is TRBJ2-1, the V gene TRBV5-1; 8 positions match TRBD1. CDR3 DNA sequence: TGCGCCAGCAGCAGCCGGGGACAGGTAGGAAATGAGCAGTTCTTC. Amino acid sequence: CASSSRGQVGNEQFF.